One and the same sample provided the 19 T cell receptor beta chains below, sequenced in a study of breast tumors, draining lymph nodes, adjacent tissues. The lymph nodes were axillary draining lymph nodes from breast cancer patients. TCRdb re-called the multiplex PCR reads through MiXCR, storing one row per CDR3 protein. Among over 200,000 distinct CDR3 sequences listed, roughly 32% were seen once. The material sequenced was axillary lymph node tissue. Receptors were obtained from a female donor with breast cancer. Some clones in this sample may be carry-over from other donors' samples.

This clonotype was counted ten times or more. CDR3 in amino acids: CASSEGFGGRLGYTF. For the CDR3, the DNA is TGTGCCAGCAGTGAAGGGTTTGGGGGGCGGCTGGGCTACACCTTC. V usage is TRBV2 and J usage is TRBJ1-2, with TRBD1 as a possible D gene (6 bases). CDR3 length: 15 residues. Trimming cost V 1 base and J 8 bases, with 17 bases left between them. Per germline, CDR1 SNHLY and CDR2 FYNNEI.

Concerning this clonotype: Possible read error: a much larger clone is one base away. V usage is TRBV6-1 and J usage is TRBJ2-7, with D perhaps matching TRBD1 (5 bases). Trimming cost V 5 bases and J 4 bases, with 15 bases left between them. The germline V gene has CDR1 MNHNS and CDR2 SASEGT. This CDR3 comprises 14 residues. CDR3 bases: TGTGCCAGCAGTCAAAAAGCACCAGGGTACGAGCAGTACTTC. It codes for CASSQKAPGYEQYF.

This clonotype has only a few counts. A much larger clone sits a single nucleotide away, making a read error possible. V usage is TRBV20-1 and J usage is TRBJ2-3; 11 nucleotides align to TRBD1. The length of the CDR3 is 14 residues. Germline values: CDR1 DFQATT, CDR2 SNEGSKA (reference sequence). For the CDR3, the DNA is TGCAGTGCTCAGGACAGGGGGCGCACAGCTACGCAGTATTTT. Encoded protein: CSAQDRGRTATQYF.

This chain joins TRBV6-5 and TRBJ2-2; no definite D call. Germline V gene sequence: CDR1 MNHEY, CDR2 SVGAGI. The V and J ends lost 2 bases and 1 base respectively, with 8 bases between them. The CDR3 covers 15 residues. The CDR3 is CASSYGTKNTGELFF. The CDR3 DNA reads TGTGCCAGCAGTTACGGAACAAAGAACACCGGGGAGCTGTTTTTT.

Many counts were recorded for this clonotype. The chain is built from TRBV19 and TRBJ2-3; D is possibly TRBD1 (5 bases). Germline V lookup: CDR1 LNHDA, CDR2 SQIVND (reference sequence). V was trimmed by 4 bases and J by 2 bases, leaving 10 bases between them. This CDR3 comprises 14 residues. This chain's CDR3 is CASSRTRTTDTQYF. CDR3 bases: TGTGCCAGTAGTAGGACAAGGACCACAGATACGCAGTATTTT.

This clonotype was observed at least ten times. In DNA, the CDR3 is TGTGCCAGCAGCCCGGATGCGGGAGGGTCCTACGAGCAGTACTTC. Residues: CASSPDAGGSYEQYF. This rearrangement joins TRBV7-2 to TRBJ2-7; 9 bases line up with TRBD2. The germline CDR1 and CDR2 sequences are SGHTA and FQGNSA. The V and J ends lost 5 bases and 1 base, in that order; junction bases with no gene match: 6. The CDR3 runs 15 residues.

This clonotype was detected many times. The V and J genes are TRBV12-3 or TRBV12-4 and TRBJ2-1, with TRBD2 as a possible D gene (6 bases). Trimming stripped 5 bases from V and 6 bases from J, with 14 bases between. The CDR3 is 14 residues long. CDR3 region: CASSLDYLSNEQFF. The CDR3, as DNA: TGTGCCAGCAGTCTGGACTATCTTAGCAATGAGCAGTTCTTC.

The table lists this clonotype with a count of one. A junction boundary mismatches the germline segment, possibly from a read error. The rearrangement joins TRBV12-3 or TRBV12-4 to TRBJ1-3; 8 bases are a match to TRBD1. This CDR3 region has 15 residues. CDR3 in amino acids: CAGSLHQGAGNNIYF. In DNA form, the CDR3 reads TGTGCCGGCAGTTTGCACCAGGGGGCTGGAAACAACATATATTTT.

To note about this clonotype: The junction departs from the called germline gene at one end, perhaps through a read error. J is TRBJ1-5 and V is TRBV2, with unresolved D. Germline lookup yields CDR1 SNHLY and CDR2 FYNNEI. This CDR3 comprises 17 residues. Written as DNA, the CDR3 is TGTGCCTGCAGTGCGGTTGGTCTCCCTTCGGGCAATCAGCCCCAGCATTTT. It translates to CACSAVGLPSGNQPQHF.

This clonotype was counted a few times. V and J are TRBV12-3 or TRBV12-4 and TRBJ1-1, with a possible D match to TRBD1 (6 bases). CDR3 length: 14 residues. Trimming removed 5 bases from V and 4 bases from J, with 14 bases in between. This chain's CDR3 is CASSPLWTATEAFF. In DNA form, the CDR3 reads TGTGCCAGCAGTCCCTTGTGGACAGCCACTGAAGCTTTCTTT.

The V call is TRBV9, the J call TRBJ2-5; D perhaps matches TRBD2 (6 bases). In germline, CDR1 is SGDLS, CDR2 YYNGEE. This CDR3 spans 17 amino acids. Trimming took 6 bases from V and 5 from J, leaving 26 bases between them. The CDR3 region has the DNA TGTGCCAGCACTCCGCGGAGGGTTTACGGGGGTCGGGAGACCCAGTACTTC. Its translation is CASTPRRVYGGRETQYF. The full variable domain, completed using reference TRBV9 and TRBJ2-5, is DSGVTQTPKHLITATGQRVTLRCSPRSGDLSVYWYQQSLDQGLQFLIQYYNGEERAKGNILERFSAQQFPDLHSELNLSSLELGDSALYFCASTPRRVYGGRETQYFGPGTRLLVL.

This clonotype was detected ten times or more. V usage is TRBV6-1 and J usage is TRBJ2-7; no clear D gene. This CDR3 is 11 amino acids long. Germline V gene sequence: CDR1 MNHNS, CDR2 SASEGT. Trimming took 4 bases from V and 4 from J, leaving 5 bases between them. The CDR3 reads CASSVLYEQYF. The CDR3 DNA reads TGTGCCAGCAGTGTATTGTACGAGCAGTACTTC.

This rearrangement joins TRBV6-1 to TRBJ2-3; D gene ambiguous. Germline CDR1 is MNHNS and CDR2 is SASEGT. V lost 6 bases and J 6 bases, leaving 13 bases between the germline ends. This CDR3 has 13 residues. The CDR3 nucleotides are TGTGCCAGCAGCCCCGGGCCCACGGATACGCAGTATTTT. It encodes CASSPGPTDTQYF.

The chain has TRBV9 and TRBJ2-2, with D possibly matching TRBD1 (5 bases). With 0 bases removed from V and 9 bases from J, the gap between germline ends came to 12 bases. CDR1 and CDR2 (germline): SGDLS, YYNGEE. The CDR3 is 14 amino acids. Here the CDR3 DNA reads TGTGCCAGCAGCGTAGACCGAAGGGGCCGGGAGCTGTTTTTT. This translates into CASSVDRRGRELFF. Full variable domain (remainder filled in from reference TRBV9 and TRBJ2-2): DSGVTQTPKHLITATGQRVTLRCSPRSGDLSVYWYQQSLDQGLQFLIQYYNGEERAKGNILERFSAQQFPDLHSELNLSSLELGDSALYFCASSVDRRGRELFFGEGSRLTVL.

This chain joins TRBV24-1 and TRBJ2-2, with 8 bases matching TRBD2. This CDR3 has 13 residues. The trim removed 9 bases at V and 5 bases at J, leaving 4 bases unmatched. Germline assignment: CDR1 KGHDR and CDR2 SFDVKD. The CDR3: CATLAGRTGELFF. CDR3 coding DNA: TGTGCCACCTTAGCGGGAAGGACCGGGGAGCTGTTTTTT.

The chain uses TRBV25-1 and TRBJ1-5; D uncertain. CDR3 length: 14 residues. The V end lost 4 bases, the J end lost 7 bases, and 14 bases lay between the germline ends. Germline V CDR1 and CDR2: MGHDK, SYGVNS. The CDR3 region is CASSARDLGQPQHF. CDR3 nucleotides: TGTGCCAGCAGTGCTAGAGATCTTGGCCAGCCCCAGCATTTT.

This clonotype was counted only a few times. This chain joins TRBV20-1 and TRBJ1-1; possibly TRBD1 for D (5 bases). Germline assignment: CDR1 DFQATT and CDR2 SNEGSKA (reference sequence). The CDR3 has 14 residues. V lost 5 bases to trimming and J lost 1 base, with 14 bases between them. The CDR3 DNA reads as TGCAGTGCTCTATGGGGCCAGCCGAACACTGAAGCTTTCTTT. It encodes CSALWGQPNTEAFF.

In its sample, this clonotype was seen many times. The V gene is TRBV20-1, the J gene TRBJ2-1, with 9 bases matching TRBD2. Germline CDR1 is DFQATT and CDR2 is SNEGSKA (reference sequence). Unmatched junction bases numbered 4, after V lost 0 bases and J lost 4 bases. The CDR3 totals 15 residues. The CDR3 loop reads CSARDRLAVYNEQFF. The DNA of the CDR3 is TGCAGTGCTAGAGATCGACTAGCGGTTTACAATGAGCAGTTCTTC.

This clonotype was seen ten or more times. The chain carries TRBV5-4 and TRBJ2-7; possible D gene TRBD2, 6 bases. Germline V gene sequence: CDR1 SGHNT, CDR2 YYREEE (reference sequence). Deletions cut 0 bases from V and 1 base from J, with 11 bases between. The CDR3 runs 15 residues. As DNA, the CDR3 is TGTGCCAGCAGCTTGGCGGGACTCGAATCCTACGAGCAGTACTTC. Encoded protein: CASSLAGLESYEQYF.